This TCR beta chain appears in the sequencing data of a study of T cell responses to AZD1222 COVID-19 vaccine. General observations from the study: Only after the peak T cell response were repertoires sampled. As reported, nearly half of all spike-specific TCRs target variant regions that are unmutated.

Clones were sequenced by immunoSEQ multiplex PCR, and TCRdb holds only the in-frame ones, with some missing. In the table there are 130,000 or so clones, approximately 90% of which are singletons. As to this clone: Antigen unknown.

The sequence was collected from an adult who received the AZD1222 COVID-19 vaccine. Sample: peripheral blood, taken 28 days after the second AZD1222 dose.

For the CDR3, the DNA is TGTGCCACTGCCCCGGGGGTTTCTTCAGGGGCCAACGTCCTGACTTTC. It is translated as CATAPGVSSGANVLTF. The chain has TRBV10-3 and TRBJ2-6; tentatively, D is TRBD2 (6 bases). Trimming removed 10 bases from V and 4 bases from J, with 20 bases in between. This CDR3 has 16 amino acids. The germline V gene has CDR1 ENHRY and CDR2 SYGVKD.